Presented here are 21 T cell receptor beta chains from one specimen sequenced in a study of human T cells and chemical hapten exposure (dated by TCRdb to the early 2020s). Preparation of the library involved RACE. The sequencer was a NextSeq 500. The public reads were reprocessed in TCRdb via fastp at Q25 and MiXCR, keeping in-frame beta chains. Rows with a matching CDR3 protein are joined into one entry that keeps the most common DNA and genes. The sample table contains under 65,000 distinct CDR3 sequences; only one count was recorded for around 9% of them. Roughly 4.4% of the sample comes from the top ten. The time point label, read with the paper, signifies: patch test 1, 2 weeks after DPC sensitization. In light of the paper, this sample's treatment or condition label describes: therapeutic diphenylcyclopropenone sensitization with weekly scalp DPC. The material sequenced was whole blood, taken in connection with sensitization to the hapten diphenylcyclopropenone (DPC). The receptor set was obtained from a woman aged 50 to 65 with alopecia areata. Some clones in this sample may be carry-over from other donors' samples.

The rearrangement links TRBV5-1 to TRBJ2-7; D possibly uses TRBD1 or TRBD2 (5 bases each). This CDR3 comprises 13 residues. V lost 6 bases to trimming and J lost 2 bases, with 12 bases between them. CDR1 is SGHRS, CDR2 YFSETQ, per germline. Written as DNA, the CDR3 is TGCGCCAGCACCCGGGACCGACCCTACGAGCAGTACTTC. It specifies CASTRDRPYEQYF.

The V gene is TRBV7-2, the J gene TRBJ2-1, with D maybe TRBD2 (6 bases). The V end lost 1 base, the J end lost 5 bases, and 9 bases lay between the germline ends. The CDR3 is 14 residues long. From germline, CDR1 is SGHTA and CDR2 FQGNSA. This CDR3 reads CASSLGGTHNEQFF. In nucleotides, the CDR3 is TGTGCCAGCAGCTTAGGCGGGACTCACAATGAGCAGTTCTTC.

V gene TRBV2 combines with J gene TRBJ2-7, with D tentatively TRBD1 (7 bases). V gave up 6 bases and J gave up 1 base, with 13 bases separating them. CDR3 length: 14 residues. Germline V gives CDR1 SNHLY, CDR2 FYNNEI. The CDR3 DNA is TGTGCCAGCAGGGGGACAGCGGGTTCCTACGAGCAGTACTTC. It yields the protein CASRGTAGSYEQYF.

This clonotype was seen many times. The V and J genes are TRBV2 and TRBJ1-1, with D possibly matching TRBD1 (5 bases). Trimming cost V 8 bases and J 0 bases, with 13 bases left between them. The CDR3 runs to 14 residues. Germline loops: CDR1 SNHLY, CDR2 FYNNEI. CDR3 in DNA: TGTGCCAGCGCTAGACAGCTCTTGAACACTGAAGCTTTCTTT. Protein product: CASARQLLNTEAFF. The variable domain in full, with the rest retrieved from reference TRBV2 and TRBJ1-1, is EPEVTQTPSHQVTQMGQEVILRCVPISNHLYFYWYRQILGQKVEFLVSFYNNEISEKSEIFDDQFSVERPDGSNFTLKIRSTKLEDSAMYFCASARQLLNTEAFFGQGTRLTVV.

This clonotype was detected many times. The rearrangement joins TRBV18 to TRBJ1-2; no firm D call. Germline-derived CDR1 and CDR2 are KGHSH and LQKENI. V dropped 1 base and J dropped 6 bases, with 12 bases sitting between them. This CDR3 contains 14 residues. The DNA of the CDR3 is TGTGCCAGCTCACCACAGGAGACTCACAATGGCTACACCTTC. Its translation is CASSPQETHNGYTF.

This clonotype was observed many times. This sequence joins TRBV29-1 and TRBJ2-2; D is unresolved. This CDR3 is 12 amino acids long. Germline assignment: CDR1 SQVTM and CDR2 ANQGSEA. V lost 6 bases and J 6 bases, leaving 11 bases between the germline ends. The CDR3 region has the DNA TGCAGCGTCGCCTTCTGGGCCGGGGAGCTGTTTTTT. Translating it yields CSVAFWAGELFF.

The chain uses TRBV2 and TRBJ1-1, with D maybe TRBD1 (6 bases). The CDR3 runs 12 residues. Trimming stripped 6 bases from V and 10 bases from J, with 15 bases between. Germline CDR1 reads SNHLY; CDR2 reads FYNNEI. CDR3 region: CASRRLDRGAFF. The CDR3 DNA reads as TGTGCCAGCAGGAGACTGGACAGAGGAGCTTTCTTT. The full variable domain, its missing parts supplied by reference TRBV2 and TRBJ1-1, is EPEVTQTPSHQVTQMGQEVILRCVPISNHLYFYWYRQILGQKVEFLVSFYNNEISEKSEIFDDQFSVERPDGSNFTLKIRSTKLEDSAMYFCASRRLDRGAFFGQGTRLTVV.

J is TRBJ2-7 and V is TRBV28; D not resolved. This CDR3 contains 13 residues. Between the trimmed V and J ends, which lost 3 bases and 7 bases, there was a span of 13 bases. The germline gives CDR1 MDHEN, CDR2 SYDVKM. The CDR3 DNA is TGTGCCAGCAGTTTCAGCGCCCTAGGAGAGCAGTACTTC. This sequence encodes CASSFSALGEQYF.

The V gene is TRBV10-2, the J gene TRBJ2-1; 8 bases match TRBD1. The CDR3 loop spans 15 amino acids. J lost 4 bases, V lost 7 bases, and 9 bases had no gene match. Germline CDR1 WSHSY, CDR2 SAAADI. CDR3 sequence (DNA): TGCGCCAGCATGAGTGGGACAGGACTATACAATGAGCAGTTCTTC. Translation: CASMSGTGLYNEQFF.

This clonotype was detected ten times or more. The rearrangement links TRBV12-5 to TRBJ2-4, with no clear D. V lost 1 base, J lost 4 bases, and 14 bases lay in between. CDR1 is LGHNT and CDR2 is FRNRAP in the germline V gene. The CDR3 extends over 16 amino acids. Here the CDR3 reads CASGLGLTLGKNIQYF. The CDR3, as DNA: TGTGCTAGTGGTTTGGGCCTGACACTGGGAAAAAACATTCAGTACTTC.

In its sample, this clonotype was seen a few times. The chain couples TRBV5-4 to TRBJ2-2; D is unresolved. The CDR3 totals 14 residues. The V end lost 0 bases, the J end lost 0 bases, and 3 bases lay between the germline ends. Germline-derived CDR1 and CDR2 are SGHNT and YYREEE (reference sequence). The CDR3 DNA follows: TGTGCCAGCAGCTTGGAGGCGAACACCGGGGAGCTGTTTTTT. This gives the protein CASSLEANTGELFF.

This clonotype was found many times. The chain joins TRBV6-6 to TRBJ2-1; 8 nucleotides align to TRBD2. The CDR3 runs 14 residues. Germline-derived CDR1 and CDR2 are MNHNY and SVGAGI (reference sequence). V shed 6 bases, J shed 6 bases, and the junction held 7 bases outside the gene matches. CDR3 sequence: CASSREGWGNEQFF. The DNA for the CDR3 is TGTGCCAGCAGCCGGGAGGGATGGGGCAATGAGCAGTTCTTC.

This clonotype has only a few counts. V and J are TRBV12-2 and TRBJ2-1; TRBD2, the D gene given by the table, was not confirmed from the DNA. TRBV12-2 is a pseudogene. The CDR3 length is 15 residues. CDR3 loop: CASRPGTSGYNEQFF. In nucleotides, the CDR3 is TGTGCAAGTCGCCCAGGGACTAGCGGCTACAATGAGCAGTTCTTC.

Ten or more counts support this clonotype. V usage is TRBV29-1 and J usage is TRBJ1-1, with D perhaps matching TRBD1 (6 bases). CDR1 is SQVTM, CDR2 ANQGSEA, per germline. Trimming stripped 6 bases from V and 1 base from J, with 12 bases between. This CDR3 has 13 residues. DNA of the CDR3: TGCAGCGTAGGGGGGCAGGGGAACACTGAAGCTTTCTTT. This codes for CSVGGQGNTEAFF.

The chain employs TRBV11-1 and TRBJ2-5, with 10 bases lining up with TRBD2. Losses at the gene ends were 5 bases for V and 4 bases for J; bases not matched to a gene: 13. In germline, CDR1 is SGHAT, CDR2 FQDESV (reference sequence). The CDR3 totals 17 residues. CDR3: CASSRSGRALSGETQYF. CDR3 bases: TGTGCCAGCAGCCGAAGCGGGAGGGCCTTAAGTGGAGAGACCCAGTACTTC.

This clonotype appeared many times. For the CDR3, the DNA is TGTGCCAGTAGTTCGGACTGGAGTTATGGCTACACCTTC. Translated, it gives CASSSDWSYGYTF. The rearrangement joins TRBV19 to TRBJ1-2; no clear D gene. This CDR3 has 13 amino acids. Trimming cost V 5 bases and J 5 bases, with 12 bases left between them. Germline CDR1 and CDR2: LNHDA and SQIVND (reference sequence).

This clonotype was seen repeatedly, ten times or more. The CDR3 bases are TGTGCCAGCTCACCAACCGGGACAGCCTCTGGAAACACCATATATTTT. This encodes CASSPTGTASGNTIYF. The chain links TRBV18 to TRBJ1-3; 7 bases are shared with TRBD1. The CDR3 is 16 amino acids. Germline assignment: CDR1 KGHSH and CDR2 LQKENI. The ends lost 2 bases at V and 0 bases at J; junction bases unmatched: 4.

Points on this clonotype: This may arise from a read error, as a much more abundant clone is one base away. This chain joins TRBV5-7 and TRBJ1-3, with D unresolved. TRBV5-7 is an ORF for which the function is uncertain. The CDR3 length is 15 residues. Trimming took off 4 bases at V and 0 bases at J, with 11 bases between the two ends. This chain's CDR3 is CASSINSVSGNTIYF. The CDR3 coding sequence is TGTGCCAGCAGCATCAACAGCGTCTCTGGAAACACCATATATTTT.

This clonotype was detected ten times or more. V usage is TRBV14 and J usage is TRBJ1-2; D remains unclear. In germline, CDR1 is SGHDN, CDR2 FVKESK. The CDR3 sequence is 13 residues long. V shed 4 bases and J shed 0 bases, with 6 bases lying between them. As DNA, the CDR3 is TGTGCCAGCAGCCCCGTCCCTAACTATGGCTACACCTTC. This encodes CASSPVPNYGYTF.

The sample holds many counts of this clonotype. This chain joins TRBV14 and TRBJ2-7, with 7 nucleotides matching TRBD2. The CDR3 totals 15 residues. CDR1 and CDR2 from the germline V gene are SGHDN and FVKESK. The J segment lost 3 bases and the V segment lost 1 base, leaving 6 bases of the junction unmatched. The CDR3 loop is CASSQVGREVYEQYF. The CDR3 nucleotides read TGTGCCAGCAGCCAAGTTGGTCGGGAGGTCTACGAGCAGTACTTC.

This clonotype has ten or more counts. The chain recombines TRBV6-5 with TRBJ1-4, with unresolved D. Per germline, CDR1 MNHEY and CDR2 SVGAGI. The CDR3 is made up of 14 amino acids. V lost 4 bases, J lost 4 bases, and 10 bases lay in between. The CDR3 is CASSSTRRNEKLFF. The CDR3 DNA follows: TGTGCCAGCAGTTCGACAAGACGTAATGAAAAACTGTTTTTT.